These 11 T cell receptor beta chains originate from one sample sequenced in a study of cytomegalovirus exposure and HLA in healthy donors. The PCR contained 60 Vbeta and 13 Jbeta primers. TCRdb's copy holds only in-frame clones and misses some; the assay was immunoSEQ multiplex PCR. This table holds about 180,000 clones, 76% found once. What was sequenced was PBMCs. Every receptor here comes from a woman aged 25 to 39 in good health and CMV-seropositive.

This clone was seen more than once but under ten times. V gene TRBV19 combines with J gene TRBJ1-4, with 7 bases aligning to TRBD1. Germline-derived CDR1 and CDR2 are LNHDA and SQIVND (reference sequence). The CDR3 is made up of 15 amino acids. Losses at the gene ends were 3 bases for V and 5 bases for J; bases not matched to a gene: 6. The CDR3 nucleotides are TGTGCCAGTAGTATCCCCGGACAGGACAATGAAAAACTGTTTTTT. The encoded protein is CASSIPGQDNEKLFF.

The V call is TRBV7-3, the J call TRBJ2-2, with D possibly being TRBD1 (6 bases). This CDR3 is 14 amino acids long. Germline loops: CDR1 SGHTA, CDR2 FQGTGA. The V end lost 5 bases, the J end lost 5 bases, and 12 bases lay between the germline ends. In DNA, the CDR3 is TGTGCCAGCAGCCGTACAGGGTCGACCGGGGAGCTGTTTTTT. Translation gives CASSRTGSTGELFF.

The CDR3: CASTPGHGFEQYF. As DNA, the CDR3 is TGTGCCAGTACGCCGGGACACGGCTTTGAGCAGTACTTC. The genes are TRBV13 and TRBJ2-7, with D maybe TRBD1 (6 bases). The germline CDR1 and CDR2 sequences are PRHDT and FYEKMQ (reference sequence). The CDR3 is 13 amino acids. V dropped 9 bases and J dropped 7 bases, with 19 bases sitting between them.

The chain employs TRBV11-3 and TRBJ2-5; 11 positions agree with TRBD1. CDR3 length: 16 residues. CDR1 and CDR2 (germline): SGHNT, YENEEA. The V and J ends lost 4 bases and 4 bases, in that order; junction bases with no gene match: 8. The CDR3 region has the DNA TGTGCCAGCAGCTACGGACAGGGGGCTCGGCGAGAGACCCAGTACTTC. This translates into CASSYGQGARRETQYF. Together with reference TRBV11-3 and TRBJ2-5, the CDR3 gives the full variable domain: EAGVVQSPRYKIIEKKQPVAFWCNPISGHNTLYWYLQNLGQGPELLIRYENEEAVDDSQLPKDRFSAERLKGVDSTLKIQPAELGDSAVYLCASSYGQGARRETQYFGPGTRLLVL.

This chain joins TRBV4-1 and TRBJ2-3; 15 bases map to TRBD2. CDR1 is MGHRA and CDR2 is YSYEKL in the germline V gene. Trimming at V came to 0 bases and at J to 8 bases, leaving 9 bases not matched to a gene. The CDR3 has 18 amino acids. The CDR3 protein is CASSQEGLAGGRRATQYF. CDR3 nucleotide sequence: TGCGCCAGCAGCCAAGAGGGACTAGCGGGGGGCCGCAGGGCTACGCAGTATTTT.

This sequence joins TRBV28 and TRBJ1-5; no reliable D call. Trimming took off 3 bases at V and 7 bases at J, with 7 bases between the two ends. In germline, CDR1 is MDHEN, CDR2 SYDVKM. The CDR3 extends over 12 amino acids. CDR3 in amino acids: CASSFAGQPQHF. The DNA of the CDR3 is TGTGCCAGCAGTTTCGCGGGCCAGCCCCAGCATTTT.

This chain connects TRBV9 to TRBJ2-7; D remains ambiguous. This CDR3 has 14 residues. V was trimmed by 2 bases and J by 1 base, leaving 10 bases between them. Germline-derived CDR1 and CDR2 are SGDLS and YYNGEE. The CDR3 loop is CASSVASLSYEQYF. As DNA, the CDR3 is TGTGCCAGCAGCGTGGCTTCCCTTTCCTACGAGCAGTACTTC. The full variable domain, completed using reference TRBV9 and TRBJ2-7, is DSGVTQTPKHLITATGQRVTLRCSPRSGDLSVYWYQQSLDQGLQFLIQYYNGEERAKGNILERFSAQQFPDLHSELNLSSLELGDSALYFCASSVASLSYEQYFGPGTRLTVT.

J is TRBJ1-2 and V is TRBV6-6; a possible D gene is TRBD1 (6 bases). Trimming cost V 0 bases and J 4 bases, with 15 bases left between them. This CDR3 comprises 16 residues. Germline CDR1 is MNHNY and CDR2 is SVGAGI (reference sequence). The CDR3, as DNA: TGTGCCAGCAGTTACTCGACCCAGGGGACATCCTATGGCTACACCTTC. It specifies CASSYSTQGTSYGYTF.

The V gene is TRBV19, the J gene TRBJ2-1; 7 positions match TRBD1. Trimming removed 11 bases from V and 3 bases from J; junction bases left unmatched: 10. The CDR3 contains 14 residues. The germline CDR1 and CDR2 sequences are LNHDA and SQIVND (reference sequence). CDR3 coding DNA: TGTGCCTCTCAAGGGGGCCTCATCTACAATGAGCAGTTCTTC. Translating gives CASQGGLIYNEQFF.

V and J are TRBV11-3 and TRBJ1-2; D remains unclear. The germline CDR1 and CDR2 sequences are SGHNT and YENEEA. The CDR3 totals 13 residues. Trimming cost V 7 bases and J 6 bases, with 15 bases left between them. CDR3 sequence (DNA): TGTGCCAGCATCGGTCCGGGGATGGATGGCTACACCTTC. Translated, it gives CASIGPGMDGYTF.

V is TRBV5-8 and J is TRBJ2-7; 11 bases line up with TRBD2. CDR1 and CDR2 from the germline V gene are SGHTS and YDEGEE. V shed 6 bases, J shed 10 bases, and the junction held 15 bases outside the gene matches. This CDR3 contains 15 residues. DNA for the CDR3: TGTGCCAGCATCATCCCGGGGACTAGCGGTGGTGGCCAGTACTTC. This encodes CASIIPGTSGGGQYF.